These T cell receptor beta chains were read from a single sample in a study of shared clonotypes between healthy human individuals. The table came from immunoSEQ multiplex PCR; TCRdb's copy has only in-frame clones and leaves some out. The data contain about 2 million clones, about 95% of them seen just once; the ten biggest clones take up 0.9% to 1.5%. Sequenced: naive CD8+ T cells sorted from blood. The source is a man between 18 and 35 years old in good health. Both conserved end residues are part of each CDR3. A D gene is named only where the DNA matches it firmly. Not every row has a clone size; where given, it reads once, few, many or a size class.

d_gene: TRBD2; v_gene: TRBV5-4; j_gene: TRBJ2-1; abundance: once; CDR3nt: TGTGCCAGCAGCTCTCGGACTAGTGGCAATGAGCAGTTCTTC; CDR3aa: CASSSRTSGNEQFF
d_gene: TRBD1; v_gene: TRBV7-9; j_gene: TRBJ1-5; abundance: NA; CDR3nt: TGTGCCAGCAGCCGTACAGGGGGAGATCAGCCCCAGCATTTT; CDR3aa: CASSRTGGDQPQHF
d_gene: TRBD2; v_gene: TRBV5-4; j_gene: TRBJ2-7; abundance: once; CDR3nt: TGTGCCAGCAGCTTGGGGACTAGCGGGAGTTACTTC; CDR3aa: CASSLGTSGSYF
d_gene: TRBD1; v_gene: TRBV30; j_gene: TRBJ1-1; abundance: NA; CDR3nt: TGTGCCTGGAGTACCCAGGGGGCAGGTAAGACTGAAGCTTTCTTT; CDR3aa: CAWSTQGAGKTEAFF
d_gene: NA; v_gene: TRBV19; j_gene: TRBJ1-5; abundance: NA; CDR3nt: TGTGCCAGTACCTTGAATGGATGGGGTCAGCCCCAGCATTTT; CDR3aa: CASTLNGWGQPQHF
d_gene: NA; v_gene: TRBV6-5; j_gene: TRBJ2-7; abundance: NA; CDR3nt: TGTGCCAGCAGCCCAGGACTTTACTCCTACGAGCAGTACTTC; CDR3aa: CASSPGLYSYEQYF
d_gene: NA; v_gene: TRBV28; j_gene: TRBJ2-7; abundance: NA; CDR3nt: TGTGCCAGCAAGTGGGGGGAAACCTACGAGCAGTACTTC; CDR3aa: CASKWGETYEQYF
d_gene: TRBD1; v_gene: TRBV19; j_gene: TRBJ2-2; abundance: few; CDR3nt: TGTGCCAGTAGTACCAGGGACAGGTCTTTGGCTTATGCCGGGGAGCTGTTTTTT; CDR3aa: CASSTRDRSLAYAGELFF
d_gene: NA; v_gene: TRBV14; j_gene: TRBJ2-7; abundance: NA; CDR3nt: TGTGCCAGCAGCCAAGGCCCAGGGGACTCGGGAGAGCAGTACTTC; CDR3aa: CASSQGPGDSGEQYF
d_gene: NA; v_gene: TRBV5-1; j_gene: TRBJ2-2; abundance: NA; CDR3nt: TGCGCCAGCAGCTTGGCAGCACCAAAGGCCGGGGAGCTGTTTTTT; CDR3aa: CASSLAAPKAGELFF
d_gene: TRBD1; v_gene: TRBV7-6; j_gene: TRBJ2-7; abundance: NA; CDR3nt: TGTGCCAGCAGCTTAGACGGGACAGGTGAATCCTACGAGCAGTACTTC; CDR3aa: CASSLDGTGESYEQYF
d_gene: TRBD1; v_gene: TRBV6-4; j_gene: TRBJ2-7; abundance: NA; CDR3nt: TGTGCCAGCAGTGTTACCGGGACAGGCCCCCAGGAGCAGTACTTC; CDR3aa: CASSVTGTGPQEQYF
d_gene: TRBD2; v_gene: TRBV6-1; j_gene: TRBJ2-3; abundance: NA; CDR3nt: TGTGCCAGCAGTGAAAGTAGCGGGGGGCCCATAGATTTT; CDR3aa: CASSESSGGPIDF
d_gene: TRBD1; v_gene: TRBV28; j_gene: TRBJ2-2; abundance: NA; CDR3nt: TGTGCCAGCAGACCCGACAGGGGGAGGTTTGGCGCCGGGGAGCTGTTTTTT; CDR3aa: CASRPDRGRFGAGELFF
d_gene: TRBD1; v_gene: TRBV7-9; j_gene: TRBJ1-1; abundance: NA; CDR3nt: TGTGCCAGCAGGCAAGAGGGACAGGTGAACACTGAAGCTTTCTTT; CDR3aa: CASRQEGQVNTEAFF
d_gene: NA; v_gene: TRBV30; j_gene: TRBJ2-1; abundance: NA; CDR3nt: TGTGCCTGGAGCGGGAGCGAGGGCGTCTCCTACAATGAGCAGTTCTTC; CDR3aa: CAWSGSEGVSYNEQFF
d_gene: NA; v_gene: TRBV7-9; j_gene: TRBJ2-1; abundance: NA; CDR3nt: TGTGCCAGCAGCCTTGAATCGGAGAAGCAGTTCTTC; CDR3aa: CASSLESEKQFF
d_gene: TRBD2; v_gene: TRBV9; j_gene: TRBJ2-7; abundance: NA; CDR3nt: TGTGCCAGCAGCCCAAGCCCAGCGGGGGCAAGAGGGGAGCAGTACTTC; CDR3aa: CASSPSPAGARGEQYF
d_gene: TRBD1; v_gene: TRBV7-9; j_gene: TRBJ1-1; abundance: once; CDR3nt: TGTGCCAGCAGTCCCGGGACAGGGGGAACTAGTGAAGCTTTCTTT; CDR3aa: CASSPGTGGTSEAFF
d_gene: NA; v_gene: TRBV7-8; j_gene: TRBJ2-7; abundance: once; CDR3nt: TGTGCCAGCAGCTTCTGGAGGGACTCCCCCTTATCCTACGAGCAGTACTTC; CDR3aa: CASSFWRDSPLSYEQYF
d_gene: TRBD1; v_gene: TRBV10-3; j_gene: TRBJ1-1; abundance: NA; CDR3nt: TGTGCCATCAGTGACAGCCCGGGACAGGGGAAGGACACTGAAGCTTTCTTT; CDR3aa: CAISDSPGQGKDTEAFF
d_gene: TRBD1; v_gene: TRBV6-1; j_gene: TRBJ2-7; abundance: NA; CDR3nt: TGTGCCAGCAGTGATTTGCCGCAGGGGGCCCGGGGCGAGCAGTACTTC; CDR3aa: CASSDLPQGARGEQYF
d_gene: NA; v_gene: TRBV2; j_gene: TRBJ2-5; abundance: NA; CDR3nt: TGTGCCAGCATAGGCTCCCAAGAGACCCAGTACTTC; CDR3aa: CASIGSQETQYF
d_gene: NA; v_gene: TRBV9; j_gene: TRBJ2-7; abundance: NA; CDR3nt: TGTGCCAGCAGCGCCGTAGGGGAGCGGGCGCGGCAGTACTTC; CDR3aa: CASSAVGERARQYF
d_gene: NA; v_gene: TRBV29-1; j_gene: TRBJ2-7; abundance: NA; CDR3nt: TGCAGCGTTGGAAGTGTCGGGTCTTACTACGAGCAGTACTTC; CDR3aa: CSVGSVGSYYEQYF
d_gene: NA; v_gene: TRBV29-1; j_gene: TRBJ2-7; abundance: NA; CDR3nt: TGCAGCGTTGAATCCAGGGCGACCTACGAGCAGTACTTC; CDR3aa: CSVESRATYEQYF
d_gene: TRBD2; v_gene: TRBV6-5; j_gene: TRBJ2-7; abundance: NA; CDR3nt: TGTGCCAGCATATCGGGTAGCGGGGCCTACGAGCAGTACTTC; CDR3aa: CASISGSGAYEQYF
d_gene: NA; v_gene: TRBV11-2; j_gene: TRBJ2-3; abundance: NA; CDR3nt: TGTGCCAGCAGCTCATCAGTTGGTTCGGCAGATACGCAGTATTTT; CDR3aa: CASSSSVGSADTQYF
d_gene: TRBD2; v_gene: TRBV5-6; j_gene: TRBJ2-7; abundance: NA; CDR3nt: TGTGCCAGCGCTAGCGGATTCTTCTACGAGCAGTACTTC; CDR3aa: CASASGFFYEQYF
d_gene: NA; v_gene: TRBV7-2; j_gene: TRBJ2-4; abundance: NA; CDR3nt: TGTGCCAGCAGCTTAGATCCGGGGCGGTCGGCGGTCCGGTACTTC; CDR3aa: CASSLDPGRSAVRYF
d_gene: TRBD2; v_gene: TRBV28; j_gene: TRBJ2-2; abundance: NA; CDR3nt: TGTGCCAGCAGTCTCTACTCCGGGACTAGCCCCGGGGAGCTGTTTTTT; CDR3aa: CASSLYSGTSPGELFF
d_gene: NA; v_gene: TRBV11-2; j_gene: TRBJ2-3; abundance: NA; CDR3nt: TGTGCCAGCAGCTTAGCCCCCCGAAGCACAGATACGCAGTATTTT; CDR3aa: CASSLAPRSTDTQYF
d_gene: NA; v_gene: TRBV4-1; j_gene: TRBJ1-2; abundance: once; CDR3nt: TGCGCCAGCAGCCACCCTGGGGTCGTCGGACTTACCCCGGACTATGGCTACACCTTC; CDR3aa: CASSHPGVVGLTPDYGYTF
d_gene: NA; v_gene: TRBV28; j_gene: TRBJ1-2; abundance: NA; CDR3nt: TGTGCCAGCATTGGAGGGATAACGACTAACTATGGCTACACCTTC; CDR3aa: CASIGGITTNYGYTF
d_gene: NA; v_gene: TRBV28; j_gene: TRBJ1-2; abundance: NA; CDR3nt: TGTGCCAGCAGCTCGGAGGGGTTATATGGCTACACCTTC; CDR3aa: CASSSEGLYGYTF